These T cell receptor beta chains were read from a single sample in a study of OX40 agonist ivuxolimab in advanced cancers. Clones were read by immunoSEQ multiplex PCR, and TCRdb kept only the in-frame ones, dropping some. Altogether more than 50,000 clones are present, 82% being singletons, with the ten largest covering over 1.1%. The sequences come from CD4+ or CD8+ T cells sorted from blood, collected in a trial of the OX40 agonist ivuxolimab. The source is an adult with an advanced solid tumor such as melanoma, head and neck, liver or kidney cancer. CDR3s include the opening cysteine and the closing phenylalanine or tryptophan. The order of the fields is V gene, J gene, clone size, D gene, CDR3 protein, CDR3 DNA. A D gene is named only where the DNA matches it firmly. Size is omitted from some rows. Given values are once, few, many or a class for expanded clones.

>TRBV2|TRBJ1-2|NA|NA
CASSESRDKFYGYTF
TGTGCCAGCAGTGAATCCAGGGATAAATTCTATGGCTACACCTTC
>TRBV7-9|TRBJ2-1|few|TRBD2
CASSLARKLADSYNEQFF
TGTGCCAGCAGCTTAGCGCGAAAACTAGCGGACTCCTACAATGAGCAGTTCTTC
>TRBV25-1|TRBJ2-1|once|NA
CASSGLSASSYNEQFF
TGTGCCAGCAGTGGTCTCAGCGCTAGCTCCTACAATGAGCAGTTCTTC
>TRBV11-1|TRBJ2-1|NA|NA
CASSFRGNSYNEQFF
TGTGCCAGCAGCTTCCGGGGCAACTCCTACAATGAGCAGTTCTTC
>TRBV4-3|TRBJ1-6|NA|NA
CASSQEPAENSPLHF
TGCGCCAGCAGCCAAGAACCAGCAGAGAATTCACCCCTCCACTTT
>TRBV11-2|TRBJ2-7|NA|NA
CASSLGFSSYEQYF
TGTGCCAGCAGCTTAGGGTTCAGCTCCTACGAGCAGTACTTC
>TRBV28|TRBJ1-1|NA|NA
CASSLRGAGYTEAFF
TGTGCCAGCAGTTTGAGGGGGGCTGGATACACTGAAGCTTTCTTT
>TRBV18|TRBJ1-3|NA|TRBD1
CASSPSGGAGGNTIYF
TGTGCCAGCTCGCCCTCAGGGGGCGCGGGTGGAAACACCATATATTTT
>TRBV28|TRBJ2-4|NA|TRBD2
CASSFKRELAKNIQYF
TGTGCCAGCAGTTTTAAGCGGGAACTAGCCAAAAACATTCAGTACTTC
>TRBV11-1|TRBJ1-1|NA|NA
CASSSDRTNTEAFF
TGTGCCAGCAGCTCGGACAGAACAAACACTGAAGCTTTCTTT
>TRBV30|TRBJ1-1|NA|NA
CACPVGRAEAFF
TGTGCCTGCCCGGTAGGGCGAGCTGAAGCTTTCTTT
>TRBV18|TRBJ2-2|NA|TRBD1
CASSPGQGFGGELFF
TGTGCCAGCTCACCCGGACAGGGCTTTGGCGGGGAGCTGTTTTTT
>TRBV7-2|TRBJ2-5|NA|NA
CASGSFHGVGETQYF
TGTGCCAGCGGATCTTTCCATGGGGTAGGGGAGACCCAGTACTTC
>TRBV5-6|TRBJ1-5|few|NA
CASSLRRHSNQPQHF
TGTGCCAGCAGCTTGAGGCGGCATAGCAATCAGCCCCAGCATTTT
>TRBV9|TRBJ1-4|NA|TRBD1
CASSGVTGTDLGKLFF
TGTGCCAGCAGCGGGGTTACCGGGACAGACTTAGGAAAACTGTTTTTT
>TRBV30|TRBJ2-1|few|NA
CAYQRQSSYNEQFF
TGTGCCTATCAGAGGCAAAGCTCCTACAATGAGCAGTTCTTC
>TRBV15|TRBJ2-7|NA|TRBD1
CATRKSSGDRGKNEQYF
TGTGCCACCAGGAAGTCATCTGGGGACAGGGGGAAGAACGAGCAGTACTTC
>TRBV9|TRBJ2-3|NA|NA
CASSVEGRRVDTQYF
TGTGCCAGCAGCGTAGAAGGTCGTCGGGTGGATACGCAGTATTTT
>TRBV4-1|TRBJ2-7|NA|NA
CASSLNYAGRAGQSYEQYF
TGCGCCAGCAGCTTAAACTACGCGGGTCGGGCAGGGCAGTCCTACGAGCAGTACTTC
>TRBV29-1|TRBJ1-1|few|NA
CSASVGEATEAFF
TGCAGCGCGTCTGTGGGGGAAGCCACTGAAGCTTTCTTT
>TRBV6-5|TRBJ2-1|NA|NA
CASSPDRRDEQFF
TGTGCCAGCAGTCCTGACAGAAGGGATGAGCAGTTCTTC
>TRBV19|TRBJ2-7|NA|TRBD1
CATMLTGGPYEQYF
TGTGCCACAATGTTAACAGGGGGCCCCTACGAGCAGTACTTC
>TRBV2|TRBJ2-1|NA|TRBD1
CASSGQGAGEQFF
TGTGCCAGCAGCGGACAGGGGGCTGGTGAGCAGTTCTTC
>TRBV5-1|TRBJ2-5|NA|NA
CASSTVSGVPKETQYF
TGCGCCAGCAGCACCGTTAGCGGAGTCCCCAAAGAGACCCAGTACTTC
>TRBV6-4|TRBJ2-3|NA|NA
CASSDRPGWRDTQYF
TGTGCCAGCAGTGATAGGCCAGGATGGCGAGATACGCAGTATTTT
>TRBV4-3|TRBJ1-2|NA|NA
CASSQEIGRDGYTF
TGCGCCAGCAGCCAAGAGATAGGGCGCGATGGCTACACCTTC
>TRBV9|TRBJ2-3|NA|NA
CASSARSDTQYF
TGTGCCAGCAGCGCGCGGTCAGATACGCAGTATTTT
>TRBV5-1|TRBJ1-5|NA|NA
CASSVDGYSNQPQHF
TGCGCCAGCAGCGTTGACGGCTATAGCAATCAGCCCCAGCATTTT
>TRBV15|TRBJ2-7|NA|TRBD1
CATSREGGVFGEQYF
TGTGCCACCAGCAGAGAAGGGGGCGTTTTCGGGGAGCAGTACTTC
>TRBV4-1|TRBJ1-6|few|TRBD1
CASSREQGGDSPLHF
TGCGCCAGCAGCCGGGAACAGGGGGGAGATTCACCCCTCCACTTT
>TRBV5-1|TRBJ2-7|NA|NA
CASSLASGSYEQYF
TGCGCCAGCAGCTTGGCGTCAGGTTCCTACGAGCAGTACTTC
>TRBV19|TRBJ1-4|NA|TRBD1
CASSSTGGSEKLFF
TGTGCCAGTAGTTCCACAGGGGGCAGTGAAAAACTGTTTTTT
>TRBV2|TRBJ1-2|NA|NA
CASKGQLYGYTF
TGTGCCAGCAAGGGACAACTCTATGGCTACACCTTC
>TRBV11-3|TRBJ2-7|NA|NA
CASSSRRSAIYEQYF
TGTGCCAGCAGCTCCCGGCGTTCCGCCATCTACGAGCAGTACTTC
>TRBV29-1|TRBJ1-2|NA|TRBD1
CSVDRGQSDGYTF
TGCAGCGTCGACAGGGGGCAAAGTGATGGCTACACCTTC
>TRBV30|TRBJ1-1|few|NA
CAWAGRTEAFF
TGTGCCTGGGCCGGGAGAACTGAAGCTTTCTTT
>TRBV6-6|TRBJ2-4|few|TRBD2
CASSSLSGGNIQYF
TGTGCCAGCAGCAGCCTATCGGGAGGAAACATTCAGTACTTC
>TRBV7-2|TRBJ1-5|NA|TRBD1
CASSLEGGKGQPQHF
TGTGCCAGCAGCTTAGAAGGGGGCAAGGGTCAGCCCCAGCATTTT
>TRBV2|TRBJ2-7|NA|NA
CASSESSRLGYEQYF
TGTGCCAGCAGTGAAAGTTCTAGGCTAGGATACGAGCAGTACTTC
>TRBV19|TRBJ2-1|NA|NA
CASSIDLGKVNEQFF
TGTGCCAGTAGTATAGATCTGGGCAAAGTGAATGAGCAGTTCTTC
>TRBV5-4|TRBJ1-5|NA|NA
CASSFGGEGQPQHF
TGTGCCAGCAGCTTTGGGGGGGAAGGTCAGCCCCAGCATTTT
>TRBV7-9|TRBJ1-4|NA|TRBD1
CASSPGQGSSGNEKLFF
TGTGCCAGCAGCCCTGGACAGGGGAGTAGCGGTAATGAAAAACTGTTTTTT
>TRBV6-5|TRBJ2-1|NA|NA
CASSLPNVEQFF
TGTGCCAGCAGTCTCCCTAATGTTGAGCAGTTCTTC
>TRBV29-1|TRBJ2-2|NA|TRBD1
CSVADRADTGELFF
TGCAGCGTTGCCGACAGGGCCGACACCGGGGAGCTGTTTTTT
>TRBV5-1|TRBJ2-7|NA|NA
CASSQRQAAAYEQYF
TGCGCCAGCAGCCAAAGACAGGCAGCGGCGTACGAGCAGTACTTC
>TRBV11-2|TRBJ2-5|NA|NA
CASSLDGTGQETQYF
TGTGCCAGCAGCTTAGATGGAACAGGACAAGAGACCCAGTACTTC
>TRBV19|TRBJ1-2|few|NA
CASIPRGGTRSSYGYTF
TGTGCCAGTATTCCAAGGGGGGGGACACGGAGTTCCTATGGCTACACCTTC
>TRBV9|TRBJ2-1|NA|TRBD2
CASSVGLANEQFF
TGTGCCAGCAGCGTAGGACTAGCCAATGAGCAGTTCTTC
>TRBV7-9|TRBJ2-7|NA|TRBD2
CASSLESRLAGIRSYEQYF
TGTGCCAGCAGCTTGGAGAGCCGACTAGCGGGGATACGCTCCTACGAGCAGTACTTC
>TRBV30|TRBJ2-2|NA|TRBD1
CAWSVWGRGLVGNTGELFF
TGTGCCTGGAGTGTATGGGGCAGGGGGCTGGTTGGGAACACCGGGGAGCTGTTTTTT
>TRBV7-2|TRBJ1-1|NA|NA
CASSVAGTPNTEAFF
TGTGCCAGCAGCGTCGCCGGGACACCGAACACTGAAGCTTTCTTT
>TRBV18|TRBJ1-1|NA|NA
CASSWPGNTEAFF
TGTGCCAGCTCATGGCCGGGGAACACTGAAGCTTTCTTT
>TRBV18|TRBJ1-2|NA|TRBD1
CASSPDREYGYTF
TGTGCCAGCTCACCGGACAGGGAATATGGCTACACCTTC